The rows below give T cell receptor beta chains drawn from one sample of a study of CD8 T cells in ankylosing spondylitis. MiXCR, run by TCRdb on the 5' RACE reads, gives a single entry per CDR3 protein. The sample lists hundreds of thousands of distinct CDR3 sequences, over 9.5% occurring once. Sequencing used blood, either unsorted or a sorted T cell fraction (not recorded which). The receptors stem from a male donor with ankylosing spondylitis. CDR3s include the opening cysteine and the closing phenylalanine or tryptophan. The D gene is left open where the match is weak. The size field is filled for only some rows; it gives once, few, many or a size class.

clone size	V gene	D gene	J gene	CDR3 DNA	CDR3 protein
-	TRBV27	-	TRBJ2-1	TGTGCCAGCAGTTCAACTGCGTCCTTTCAGCAGTTCTTC	CASSSTASFQQFF
few	TRBV20-1	-	TRBJ1-2	TGCAGTGCGAGTGGGGGACGGAACTACTACTATGGCTACACCTTC	CSASGGRNYYYGYTF
-	TRBV28	-	TRBJ1-2	TGTGCCAGCAGTTTAGGGCCCTCCAATGGCTACACCTTC	CASSLGPSNGYTF
-	TRBV20-1	-	TRBJ2-5	TGCAGTGCTATCGGGGGACTCCAGCAAGAGACCCAGTACTTC	CSAIGGLQQETQYF
-	TRBV5-1	TRBD1	TRBJ1-4	TGCGCCAGCAGCCCGGACAGGATAGATGAAAAACTGTTTTTT	CASSPDRIDEKLFF
few	TRBV18	-	TRBJ1-4	TGTGCCAGCTCACCACCGAGACAGCTCCTTAATGAAAAACTGTTTTTT	CASSPPRQLLNEKLFF
-	TRBV28	-	TRBJ1-4	TGTGCCAGCAGTTTATTCCCCGGGGGCCGTAATGAAAAACTGTTTTTT	CASSLFPGGRNEKLFF
-	TRBV20-1	-	TRBJ2-7	TGCAGTGTTGTTCGGGGGGCCTCAACCTCCTACGAGCAGTACTTC	CSVVRGASTSYEQYF
-	TRBV6-2/TRBV6-3	TRBD1	TRBJ1-3	TGTGCCAGCAGTTACTCGCGGGACAGGGAGTATTTT	CASSYSRDREYF
few	TRBV5-1	TRBD1	TRBJ2-7	TGCGCCAGCAGCAAGATGGGACAGGGGGCGTTCGACGAGCAGTACTTC	CASSKMGQGAFDEQYF
-	TRBV5-5	-	TRBJ2-5	TGTGCCAGCAGCCGAGGGGGGCCGGAGACCCAGTACTTC	CASSRGGPETQYF
few	TRBV20-1	TRBD1	TRBJ1-2	TGCAGTGCTAGAGATCGCAGGACAGGGGGTATGCGGTACACCTTC	CSARDRRTGGMRYTF
few	TRBV20-1	-	TRBJ2-5	TGCAGTGCTAGCAACCGGCACGGAGAAGAGACCCAGTACTTC	CSASNRHGEETQYF
few	TRBV10-3	TRBD2	TRBJ2-1	TGTGCCATCAGCCTGACCAAACCCTGGACTAGCGGGGGGTTTGATGAGCAGTTCTTC	CAISLTKPWTSGGFDEQFF